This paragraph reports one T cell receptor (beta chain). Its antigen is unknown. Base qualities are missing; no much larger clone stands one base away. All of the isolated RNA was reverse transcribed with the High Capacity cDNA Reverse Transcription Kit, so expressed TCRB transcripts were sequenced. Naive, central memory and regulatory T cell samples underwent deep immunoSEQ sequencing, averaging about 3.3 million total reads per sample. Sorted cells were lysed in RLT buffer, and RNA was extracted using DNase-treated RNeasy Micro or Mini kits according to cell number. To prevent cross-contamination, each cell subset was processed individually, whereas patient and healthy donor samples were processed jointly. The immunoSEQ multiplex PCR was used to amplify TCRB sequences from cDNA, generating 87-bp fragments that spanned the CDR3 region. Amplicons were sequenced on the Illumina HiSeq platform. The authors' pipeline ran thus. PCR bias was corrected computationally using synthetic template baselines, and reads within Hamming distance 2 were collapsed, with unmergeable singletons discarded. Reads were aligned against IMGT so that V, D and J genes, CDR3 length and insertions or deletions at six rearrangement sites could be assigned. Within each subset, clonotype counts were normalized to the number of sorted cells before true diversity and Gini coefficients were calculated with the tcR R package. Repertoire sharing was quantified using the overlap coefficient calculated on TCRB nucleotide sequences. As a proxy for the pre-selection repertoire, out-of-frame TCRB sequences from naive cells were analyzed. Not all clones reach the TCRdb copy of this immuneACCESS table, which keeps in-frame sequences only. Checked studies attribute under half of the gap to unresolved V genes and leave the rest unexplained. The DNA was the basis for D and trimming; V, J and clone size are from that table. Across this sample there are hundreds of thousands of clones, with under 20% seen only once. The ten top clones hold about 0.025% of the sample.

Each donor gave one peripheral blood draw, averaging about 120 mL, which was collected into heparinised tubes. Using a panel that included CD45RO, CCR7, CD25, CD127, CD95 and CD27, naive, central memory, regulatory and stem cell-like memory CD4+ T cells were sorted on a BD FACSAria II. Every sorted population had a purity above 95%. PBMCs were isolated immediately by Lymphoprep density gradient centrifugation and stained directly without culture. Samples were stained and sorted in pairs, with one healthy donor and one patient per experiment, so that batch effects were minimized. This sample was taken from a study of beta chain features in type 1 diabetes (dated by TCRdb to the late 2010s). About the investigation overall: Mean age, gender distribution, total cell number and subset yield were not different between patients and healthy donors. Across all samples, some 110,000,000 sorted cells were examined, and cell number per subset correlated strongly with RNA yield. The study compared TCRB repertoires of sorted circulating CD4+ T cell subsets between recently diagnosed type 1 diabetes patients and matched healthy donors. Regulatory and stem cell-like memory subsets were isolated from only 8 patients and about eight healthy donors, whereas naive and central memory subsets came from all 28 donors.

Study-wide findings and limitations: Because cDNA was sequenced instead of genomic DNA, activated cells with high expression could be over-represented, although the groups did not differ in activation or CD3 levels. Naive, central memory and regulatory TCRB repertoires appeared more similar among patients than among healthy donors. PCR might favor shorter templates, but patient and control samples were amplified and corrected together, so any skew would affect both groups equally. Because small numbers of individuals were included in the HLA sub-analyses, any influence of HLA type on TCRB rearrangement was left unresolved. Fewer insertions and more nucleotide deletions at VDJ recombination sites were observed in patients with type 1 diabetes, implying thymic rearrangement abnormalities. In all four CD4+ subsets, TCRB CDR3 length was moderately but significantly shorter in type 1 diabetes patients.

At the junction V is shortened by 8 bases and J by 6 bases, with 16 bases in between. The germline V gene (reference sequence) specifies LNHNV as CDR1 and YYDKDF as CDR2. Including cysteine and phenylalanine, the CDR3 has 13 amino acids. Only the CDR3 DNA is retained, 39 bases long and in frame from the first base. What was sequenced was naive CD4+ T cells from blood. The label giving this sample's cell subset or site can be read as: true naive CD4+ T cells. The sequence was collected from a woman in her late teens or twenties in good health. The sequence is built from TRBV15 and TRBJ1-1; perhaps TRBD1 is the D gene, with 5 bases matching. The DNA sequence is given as TGTGCCACCGGCCGTCTAGGGGACGCTGAAGCTTTCTTT. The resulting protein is CATGRLGDAEAFF. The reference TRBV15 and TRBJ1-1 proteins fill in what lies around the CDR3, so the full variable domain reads DAMVIQNPRYQVTQFGKPVTLSCSQTLNHNVMYWYQQKSSQAPKLLFHYYDKDFNNEADTPDNFQSRRPNTSFCFLDIRSPGLGDTAMYLCATGRLGDAEAFFGQGTRLTVV.